These 3 T cell receptor beta chains were sequenced from one sample in a study of blood T cell repertoires in COVID-19. The protocol was immunoSEQ multiplex PCR, while the TCRdb copy is restricted to in-frame clones and leaves out a portion. The table has some 120,000 clones, 90% seen once; the top ten hold 1.8%. Specimen: peripheral blood. The receptors originated from a human donor with active COVID-19. The donor label of this sample is uncertain.

The chain employs TRBV6-5 and TRBJ1-1; tentative D call: TRBD1 (5 bases). From germline, CDR1 is MNHEY and CDR2 SVGAGI. This CDR3 is 13 amino acids long. Trimming removed 6 bases at V and 3 bases at J, with 11 bases between. CDR3 sequence: CASRRQGHTEAFF. The DNA for the CDR3 is TGTGCCAGCAGACGCCAGGGTCACACTGAAGCTTTCTTT.

This clone appeared once. V usage is TRBV7-9 and J usage is TRBJ2-1; unclear D gene. This CDR3 has 15 amino acids. In germline, CDR1 is SEHNR, CDR2 FQNEAQ (reference sequence). V shed 3 bases and J shed 0 bases, with 9 bases lying between them. The chain's CDR3 is CASSFRGPSYNEQFF. As DNA, the CDR3 is TGTGCCAGCAGCTTCCGCGGCCCCTCCTACAATGAGCAGTTCTTC.

The V call is TRBV13, the J call TRBJ2-7; D is uncertain. The V and J ends lost 4 bases and 1 base respectively, with 11 bases between them. CDR1 PRHDT and CDR2 FYEKMQ come from the germline V gene (reference sequence). CDR3 size: 14 residues. The CDR3 sequence is CASSSQTMSYEQYF. CDR3 DNA sequence: TGTGCCAGCAGCTCACAGACAATGTCCTACGAGCAGTACTTC.